This entry concerns a single T cell receptor beta chain. Its antigen is undetermined. A second PCR, run for about 6 to 11 cycles, used a sample-barcoded 5' primer plus a J-beta primer mix. Each cDNA molecule was tagged by a template-switch adaptor with 12 random nucleotides. One entry per CDR3 protein, called by TCRdb with MiXCR from the 5' RACE reads. The data show around 2 million distinct CDR3 sequences, approximately 40% seen once. The data derive from a study of blood T cells in healthy people across ages. Study-wide results and caveats: Estimated diversity across one million T cells was deemed an underestimate. There was no known CMV status for donors, so expanded clonotype changes were possibly confounded.

This TCR was sampled from a human donor in good health. Source material: blood.

CDR3 protein: CASRPKSRTDTQYF. CDR3 DNA sequence: TGTGCCAGCCGACCCAAGTCGCGCACAGATACGCAGTATTTT. The chain joins TRBV2 to TRBJ2-3; no clear D gene. Trimming removed 8 bases from V and 1 base from J, with 13 bases in between. CDR1 SNHLY and CDR2 FYNNEI come from the germline V gene. The CDR3 is 14 amino acids.